This TCR beta chain was recovered during a study of shared clonotypes between healthy human individuals. Findings of the study overall: Generally, naive subsets (rather than memory subsets) showed larger estimated richness.

CDR3 length: 16 residues. CDR1 and CDR2 from the germline V gene are LNHDA and SQIVND (reference sequence). J gave up 8 bases and V 11 bases, and 18 bases lay outside the gene matches. Worth noting for this clone: No antigen is known for it.

Assay: immunoSEQ multiplex PCR; the TCRdb copy retains only in-frame clones and omits some. Of roughly 720,000 clones listed, about 92% are singletons. V gene TRBV19 combines with J gene TRBJ1-4; 9 nucleotides agree with TRBD1. This clonotype was obtained from a young man in good health. Some clones in this sample may be carry-over from other donors' samples. Material: memory CD8+ T cells from PBMCs. Subset indicated: CD45RO+ cells pooled with CCR7-negative TemRA cells. The DNA of the CDR3 is TGTGCCGTTCTACAACCTCCGGGACAGGGTAGGGAAAAACTGTTTTTT. This encodes CAVLQPPGQGREKLFF.